Listed below are T cell receptor beta chains from one sample, sequenced in a study of OX40 agonist ivuxolimab in advanced cancers. TCRdb's copy holds only in-frame clones and misses some; the assay was immunoSEQ multiplex PCR. The sample includes tens of thousands of clones, about 85% of them seen just once. This specimen consisted of CD4+ or CD8+ T cells sorted from blood, obtained in a trial of the OX40 agonist ivuxolimab. The receptors derive from an adult with an advanced solid tumor such as melanoma, head and neck, liver or kidney cancer. Both conserved end residues are trimmed from each CDR3. The order of the fields is V gene, J gene, clone size, CDR3 protein. A clone size is listed for some rows: how often the clone was seen (once, few, many), or a class if it is expanded.

>TRBV9|TRBJ2-1|-
ASSDGLAGVYNEQF
>TRBV28|TRBJ2-6|-
ASRQGEAGANVLT
>TRBV9|TRBJ1-5|few
ASSVGGANQPQH
>TRBV11-3|TRBJ2-1|-
ASSLGLAGGFYNEQF
>TRBV6-6|TRBJ2-7|-
ASSSTLRDASYEQY
>TRBV4-1|TRBJ2-4|-
ASSLGQGNIQY
>TRBV19|TRBJ1-5|once
ASNLGQINQPQH
>TRBV28|TRBJ2-2|-
ASSLRGAGDQTGELF
>TRBV9|TRBJ1-3|-
ASSVGAGSGNTIY
>TRBV7-9|TRBJ2-7|few
ASSLTGSVWEQY
>TRBV2|TRBJ2-1|-
ASRTGQGPDEQF
>TRBV9|TRBJ2-3|-
ASSVAFDTQY
>TRBV15|TRBJ2-7|-
ATSRLGAGLY
>TRBV7-9|TRBJ1-1|-
ASSLGQMNTEAF
>TRBV5-4|TRBJ2-1|-
ASSFAGSVSYNEQF
>TRBV6-1|TRBJ1-5|-
ASSDPRNQPQH
>TRBV7-9|TRBJ1-3|-
ASSSSYGGTEGNTIY
>TRBV7-6|TRBJ1-5|-
ASSSGRSNQPQH
>TRBV28|TRBJ2-5|-
ASSLGGSPETQY
>TRBV9|TRBJ2-1|once
ASSNNRGSSYNEQF
>TRBV10-3|TRBJ2-7|-
ATVPEGSRKEQY
>TRBV5-8|TRBJ2-3|-
ASSLGHIINTDTQY
>TRBV7-9|TRBJ2-1|once
ASSLQGNLTLGKNEQF
>TRBV27|TRBJ1-1|-
ASSAYNSAEAF
>TRBV6-5|TRBJ2-7|-
ASSYSRDRAEQY
>TRBV10-3|TRBJ2-7|-
ASTTTGARTYEQY
>TRBV10-2|TRBJ2-7|-
ASNPSGSYEQY
>TRBV5-6|TRBJ1-2|-
ASSLGLRDYGYT
>TRBV2|TRBJ1-6|few
ASGVTGGRVH
>TRBV10-1|TRBJ2-7|-
ASSESGLAYEQY
>TRBV10-3|TRBJ1-1|-
ATNRDREENTEAF
>TRBV7-8|TRBJ1-4|-
ASSSSGGYEKLF
>TRBV30|TRBJ1-3|-
AWTVTVGNTIY
>TRBV7-6|TRBJ2-2|-
ASSLLGSTGELF
>TRBV4-1|TRBJ2-5|-
ASSPLSSLQETQY
>TRBV19|TRBJ1-1|-
ASSTRQGLVTEAF
>TRBV19|TRBJ2-2|-
ASHRRVNTGELF
>TRBV7-9|TRBJ2-7|-
ASSLVGGVSYEQY